Each of the 5 T cell receptor beta chains below was sequenced from the same sample in a study of cytomegalovirus exposure and HLA in healthy donors. PCR was performed using 60 Vbeta and 13 Jbeta primers. Libraries were prepared by immunoSEQ multiplex PCR; TCRdb keeps only in-frame clonotypes and omits some of them. The sample lists about 76,000 clones, about three quarters occurring once. The sample was PBMCs. The receptor set was obtained from a male donor in good health and CMV-seropositive.

The chain carries TRBV6-1 and TRBJ2-5, with 13 bases matching TRBD2. The CDR3 covers 18 residues. The V segment lost 2 bases and the J segment 1 base; nucleotides outside the gene matches: 7. Germline CDR1 reads MNHNS; CDR2 reads SASEGT. The CDR3 here is CASSELRGTSGIQETQYF. CDR3 DNA: TGTGCCAGCAGTGAACTGAGGGGGACTAGCGGGATCCAAGAGACCCAGTACTTC.

This clone was observed a single time. The chain has TRBV28 and TRBJ1-2, with 10 bases fitting TRBD1. V lost 1 base, J lost 0 bases, and 8 bases stayed unmatched. The CDR3 covers 18 residues. The germline V gene encodes CDR1 MDHEN and CDR2 SYDVKM. The CDR3 coding sequence is TGTGCCAGCAGTTTATTTGGACAGGGGGGCGATTCTAACTATGGCTACACCTTC. The encoded protein is CASSLFGQGGDSNYGYTF.

This clone came up once. The rearrangement uses TRBV21-1 and TRBJ2-2; the table assigns TRBD1, which was not confirmed against the DNA. TRBV21-1 is labeled a pseudogene. The length of the CDR3 is 12 residues. The CDR3 DNA reads TGTGCCAGCTTCCCCAGGGTCTGGGAGCTGTTTTTT. Translated: CASFPRVWELFF.

The rearrangement links TRBV7-2 to TRBJ2-2, with no clear D. This CDR3 comprises 16 residues. Deletions cut 5 bases from V and 3 bases from J, with 16 bases between. Per the germline V gene, CDR1 is SGHTA and CDR2 is FQGNSA. This CDR3 is CASSPRQAVDTGELFF. The CDR3 coding sequence is TGTGCCAGCAGCCCCCGGCAGGCCGTCGACACCGGGGAGCTGTTTTTT.

This clone was observed a handful of times. The chain uses TRBV4-2 and TRBJ2-5; 7 nucleotides line up with TRBD2. The CDR3 runs to 17 residues. CDR1 is LGHNA, CDR2 YNFKEQ, per germline. After removal of 1 base from V and 1 base from J, the junction contained 9 bases not matched to a gene. The CDR3 spells CASSQVAASGSQETQYF. In nucleotides, the CDR3 is TGTGCCAGCAGCCAAGTTGCGGCTAGCGGATCCCAAGAGACCCAGTACTTC.